Here is one T cell receptor beta chain with its context. This sample is drawn from a study of blood T cell repertoires in COVID-19. Study at large: COVID-19 samples, acute and convalescent, were from the United States, Italy and Spain. T cells, B-cell-depleted T cells, or PBMCs supplied cDNA or gDNA.

Germline V lookup: CDR1 SNHLY, CDR2 FYNNEI. The CDR3 loop spans 14 amino acids. V was pared by 3 bases and J by 2 bases, with 10 bases between. Per the original data handling: Estimated nucleated cell counts came from reference gene primer amplification. Here immunoSEQ multiplex PCR was the method, and the copy in TCRdb shows in-frame clones only, minus some. From that table come the V and J calls and clone size; the DNA was used to work out D and trimming. The sample lists just under 150,000 clones, approximately 89% occurring once. The sample was peripheral blood. V and J are TRBV2 and TRBJ1-2; D is perhaps TRBD1 (6 bases). This TCR came from a human donor in a cohort sampled during active COVID-19. In DNA, the CDR3 is TGTGCCAGCAGTGAGCCTACAGGGAACTATGGCTACACCTTC. Amino acid sequence: CASSEPTGNYGYTF.